This T cell receptor (beta chain) stems from a study of CD8 T cells in ankylosing spondylitis. Whole-study findings and limits: It was reported that disease-linked clones were significantly enriched in matched ankylosing spondylitis synovial fluid.

V lost 4 bases to trimming and J lost 6 bases, with 14 bases between them. CDR1 is SGDLS and CDR2 is YYNGEE in the germline V gene. The CDR3 is 14 residues long. Generation of TCR beta libraries employed quantitative 5'-RACE incorporating molecular barcodes. From the 5' RACE reads, TCRdb called clonotypes with MiXCR, one entry per CDR3 protein. The sample holds under 15,000 distinct CDR3 sequences, 2.8% seen once. This clonotype is medium-sized by share. Antigen unknown. This chain uses TRBV9 with TRBJ1-3, with a weak D call TRBD1 (6 bases). The material sequenced was blood, either unsorted or a sorted T cell fraction (not recorded which). This receptor was taken from a male donor with ankylosing spondylitis or in good health (not recorded which). Written as DNA, the CDR3 is TGTGCCAGCAGCCCCCGGGACACTTTAAACACCATATATTTT. Residues: CASSPRDTLNTIYF.